Listed below are T cell receptor beta chains from one sample, sequenced in a study of metastatic and nonmetastatic thyroid tumors. TCRdb re-analyzed the PCR reads through MiXCR. Here the sample spans some 9,100 clones, about a tenth being singletons. The sequenced sample consisted of tumor tissue. The receptors here all came from a female donor with papillary thyroid cancer or a benign thyroid nodule (not recorded which). Some clones in this sample may be carry-over from other donors' samples. The CDR3 runs from the conserved cysteine through the conserved F or W. Each record gives: J gene, V gene, D gene, clone size, CDR3 protein, CDR3 DNA. A D gene is named only where the DNA matches it firmly. Clone size is not always given. Where it is, it says once, few, many or a class for expanded clones.

TRBJ1-1	TRBV6-1	TRBD1	NA	CASRGGTGGLGTEAFF	TGTGCCAGCAGGGGAGGGACAGGGGGCTTGGGCACTGAAGCTTTCTTT
TRBJ1-1	TRBV28	NA	medium-sized	CASSAPDTEAFF	TGTGCCAGCAGTGCCCCCGACACTGAAGCTTTCTTT
TRBJ2-1	TRBV28	NA	medium-sized	CASSLNNEQFF	TGTGCCAGCAGTTTAAACAATGAGCAGTTCTTC
TRBJ2-5	TRBV4-2	NA	NA	CASTPKRGVRQETQYF	TGTGCCAGCACCCCCAAGAGGGGAGTGAGACAAGAGACCCAGTACTTC
TRBJ2-7	TRBV7-8	NA	many	CASSPTYEQYF	TGTGCCAGCAGCCCTACCTACGAGCAGTACTTC
TRBJ2-3	TRBV6-4	NA	few	CASITDGGTDTQYF	TGTGCCAGCATCACCGATGGGGGAACAGATACGCAGTATTTT
TRBJ2-1	TRBV19	TRBD1	many	CASSILPQGRSQFF	TGTGCCAGTAGTATCCTCCCACAGGGGCGATCGCAGTTCTTC
TRBJ2-3	TRBV2	NA	medium-sized	CASRRGLAEDTQYF	TGTGCCAGCAGGCGGGGCCTAGCTGAAGATACGCAGTATTTT
TRBJ2-1	TRBV7-9	TRBD2	many	CASSQPGLAGYEQFF	TGTGCCAGCAGCCAACCGGGACTAGCGGGATATGAGCAGTTCTTC
TRBJ2-5	TRBV2	NA	medium-sized	CASRSGETQYF	TGTGCCAGCAGGAGTGGGGAGACCCAGTACTTC
TRBJ1-6	TRBV28	NA	NA	CASGMTLHF	TGTGCCAGCGGGATGACCCTCCACTTT
TRBJ1-1	TRBV12-3/TRBV12-4	TRBD1	medium-sized	CASSRQGANTEAFF	TGTGCCAGCAGTAGACAGGGGGCGAACACTGAAGCTTTCTTT
TRBJ2-6	TRBV6-1	NA	medium-sized	CASSEFSAGANVLTF	TGTGCCAGCAGTGAATTTTCCGCTGGGGCCAACGTCCTGACTTTC
TRBJ2-3	TRBV10-3	NA	few	CAISASSVGTSTDTQYF	TGTGCCATCAGCGCGTCTAGCGTGGGGACATCCACAGATACGCAGTATTTT
TRBJ2-1	TRBV6-1	TRBD2	NA	CASSESTSGNEQFF	TGTGCCAGCAGTGAATCGACTAGCGGCAATGAGCAGTTCTTC
TRBJ1-4	TRBV6-1	NA	medium-sized	CASRGQPTNEKLFF	TGTGCCAGCAGAGGACAGCCAACTAATGAAAAACTGTTTTTT
TRBJ2-5	TRBV27	TRBD1	few	CASRSGQNQETQYF	TGTGCCAGCAGATCGGGACAGAACCAAGAGACCCAGTACTTC
TRBJ2-3	TRBV27	NA	medium-sized	CASSLHYSTDTQYF	TGTGCCAGCAGCCTCCACTATAGCACAGATACGCAGTATTTT
TRBJ2-3	TRBV2	NA	medium-sized	CASSEMGSTDTQYF	TGTGCCAGCAGTGAAATGGGGTCCACAGATACGCAGTATTTT
TRBJ2-3	TRBV7-6	TRBD2	many	CASSLGLASDTQYF	TGTGCCAGCAGCTTAGGACTAGCCTCAGATACGCAGTATTTT
TRBJ1-2	TRBV20-1	NA	many	CSGQGVRGYTF	TGCAGTGGTCAGGGAGTTCGGGGCTACACCTTC
TRBJ2-6	TRBV11-2	NA	many	CASSLRQGNSGANVLTF	TGTGCCAGCAGCTTACGGCAGGGGAACTCTGGGGCCAACGTCCTGACTTTC
TRBJ1-5	TRBV19	NA	many	CASSIGSRRGKMPVNQPQHF	TGTGCCAGTAGTATAGGCTCAAGGAGGGGGAAGATGCCAGTCAATCAGCCCCAGCATTTT
TRBJ2-7	TRBV12-3/TRBV12-4	TRBD1	medium-sized	CASSKGGQGRSYEQYF	TGTGCCAGCAGCAAGGGGGGACAGGGGCGATCCTACGAGCAGTACTTC
TRBJ2-1	TRBV6-1	NA	medium-sized	CASSVRDTPYNEQFF	TGTGCCAGCAGTGTCCGGGACACCCCTTACAATGAGCAGTTCTTC
TRBJ2-7	TRBV6-1	TRBD1	medium-sized	CASTQTGMSSYEQYF	TGTGCCAGCACCCAGACAGGGATGAGCTCCTACGAGCAGTACTTC
TRBJ1-5	TRBV20-1	NA	NA	CSVWGSGSGQPQHF	NA
TRBJ2-3	TRBV27	TRBD1	medium-sized	CASRDRADTQYF	TGTGCCAGCAGGGACAGGGCAGATACGCAGTATTTT
TRBJ2-5	TRBV28	NA	many	CASSPPLGRGVQTQYF	TGTGCCAGCAGTCCACCCCTGGGACGGGGTGTCCAGACCCAGTACTTC
TRBJ2-3	TRBV20-1	TRBD2	many	CSARVRTSGTDTQYF	TGCAGTGCTAGAGTTAGGACTAGCGGCACAGATACGCAGTATTTT
TRBJ1-1	TRBV4-1	NA	many	CASSRGREVTEAFF	TGCGCCAGCAGCCGAGGGAGGGAGGTCACTGAAGCTTTCTTT
TRBJ2-1	TRBV7-9	TRBD2	medium-sized	CASSSGGYNEQFF	TGTGCCAGCAGCTCGGGGGGTTACAATGAGCAGTTCTTC
TRBJ2-1	TRBV28	NA	medium-sized	CASSPPLDNEQFF	TGTGCCAGCAGTCCTCCCTTAGACAATGAGCAGTTCTTC
TRBJ1-6	TRBV11-2	NA	many	CASSFSQGNGSPLHF	TGTGCCAGCAGCTTCTCACAGGGCAACGGTTCACCCCTCCACTTT
TRBJ1-4	TRBV2	TRBD1	many	CASVDRENGKLFF	TGTGCCAGCGTTGACAGGGAAAACGGAAAACTGTTTTTT
TRBJ2-3	TRBV4-2	TRBD2	many	CASSQEGGRGPDTQYF	TGTGCCAGCAGCCAAGAGGGCGGGAGGGGCCCAGATACGCAGTATTTT
TRBJ1-4	TRBV7-2	NA	many	CASSLESTTNEKLFF	TGTGCCAGCAGCTTAGAGTCAACAACTAATGAAAAACTGTTTTTT
TRBJ1-1	TRBV20-1	TRBD1	many	CSAQDRVNTEAFF	TGCAGTGCGCAGGACAGGGTGAACACTGAAGCTTTCTTT
TRBJ1-4	TRBV9	NA	NA	CASSVAPLQEGVTANEKLFF	TGTGCCAGCAGTGTAGCCCCCCTACAGGAGGGCGTTACAGCTAATGAAAAACTGTTTTTT
TRBJ1-2	TRBV7-9	TRBD1	many	CASSLKQGANGYTF	TGTGCCAGCAGCTTAAAACAGGGGGCAAATGGCTACACCTTC
TRBJ1-2	TRBV15	NA	NA	CATSREGAAGYGYTF	TGTGCCACCAGCAGAGAGGGGGCAGCGGGCTATGGCTACACCTTC
TRBJ1-2	TRBV5-1	TRBD1	medium-sized	CASRGGQGGGYTF	TGCGCCAGCAGGGGAGGACAGGGTGGCGGCTACACCTTC
TRBJ2-1	TRBV3-1	TRBD2	many	CASSRDPGLAGKNEQFF	TGTGCCAGCAGCCGAGATCCGGGACTAGCGGGAAAAAATGAGCAGTTCTTC
TRBJ1-6	TRBV29-1	TRBD1	many	CSVKGGQGDSPLHF	TGCAGCGTAAAGGGGGGACAGGGGGACTCACCCCTCCACTTT
TRBJ1-6	TRBV9	NA	many	CASSGPGTYGSPLHF	TGTGCCAGCAGCGGTCCCGGGACCTATGGATCACCCCTCCACTTT
TRBJ1-5	TRBV28	TRBD1	medium-sized	CASRLGQDQPQHF	TGTGCCAGCAGATTGGGACAGGATCAGCCCCAGCATTTT
TRBJ2-7	TRBV16	TRBD1	few	CASSFGQGSPYEQYF	TGTGCCAGCAGCTTTGGACAGGGGTCCCCCTACGAGCAGTACTTC
TRBJ2-7	TRBV5-1	NA	many	CASSWGGGYEQYF	TGCGCCAGCAGCTGGGGAGGGGGCTACGAGCAGTACTTC
TRBJ2-5	TRBV7-9	NA	many	CASSLEVGRIETQYF	TGTGCCAGCAGCTTAGAGGTTGGAAGGATCGAGACCCAGTACTTC
TRBJ2-1	TRBV28	TRBD1	NA	CASSLGQGAWNEQFF	TGTGCCAGCAGTCTGGGACAGGGGGCTTGGAATGAGCAGTTCTTC
TRBJ2-1	TRBV10-3	TRBD2	NA	CAISSGTSDEQFF	TGTGCCATCAGTTCCGGGACTAGCGATGAGCAGTTCTTC
TRBJ2-3	TRBV20-1	TRBD2	many	CSASRITGGSTDTQYF	TGCAGTGCTTCCCGCATTACGGGGGGAAGCACAGATACGCAGTATTTT
TRBJ1-1	TRBV6-1	NA	medium-sized	CASRSSGGTEAFF	TGTGCCAGCCGCTCGTCGGGCGGTACTGAAGCTTTCTTT
TRBJ1-2	TRBV20-1	NA	many	CSARDGLLGYGYTF	TGCAGTGCTAGAGACGGGTTACTCGGTTATGGCTACACCTTC
TRBJ2-7	TRBV19	NA	medium-sized	CASSMGGRRYF	TGTGCCAGTAGTATGGGGGGAAGGCGGTACTTC